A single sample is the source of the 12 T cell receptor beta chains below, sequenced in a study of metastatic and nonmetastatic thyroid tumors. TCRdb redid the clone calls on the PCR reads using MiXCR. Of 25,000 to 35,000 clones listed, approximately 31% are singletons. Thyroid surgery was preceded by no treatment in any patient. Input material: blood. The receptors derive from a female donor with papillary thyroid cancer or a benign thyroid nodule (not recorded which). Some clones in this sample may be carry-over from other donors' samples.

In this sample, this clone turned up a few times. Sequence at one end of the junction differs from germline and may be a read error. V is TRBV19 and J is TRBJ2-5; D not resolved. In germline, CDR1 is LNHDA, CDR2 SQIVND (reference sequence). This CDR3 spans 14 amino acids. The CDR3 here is CASRLSGDLETHYF. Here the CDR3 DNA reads TGTGCCAGTAGGCTCAGTGGGGATTTGGAGACCCATTACTTC.

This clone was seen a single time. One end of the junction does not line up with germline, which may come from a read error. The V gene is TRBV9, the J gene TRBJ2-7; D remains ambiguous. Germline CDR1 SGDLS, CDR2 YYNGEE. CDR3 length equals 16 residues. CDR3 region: CAISSDARVDEGEQYF. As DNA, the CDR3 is TGTGCCATCAGCTCTGACGCCCGGGTCGATGAAGGAGAGCAGTACTTC.

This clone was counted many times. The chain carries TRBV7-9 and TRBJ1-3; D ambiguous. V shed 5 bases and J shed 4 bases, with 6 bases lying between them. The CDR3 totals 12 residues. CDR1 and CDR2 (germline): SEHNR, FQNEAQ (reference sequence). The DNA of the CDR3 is TGTGCCAGCAGCCCATCCGGAAACACCATATATTTT. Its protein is CASSPSGNTIYF.

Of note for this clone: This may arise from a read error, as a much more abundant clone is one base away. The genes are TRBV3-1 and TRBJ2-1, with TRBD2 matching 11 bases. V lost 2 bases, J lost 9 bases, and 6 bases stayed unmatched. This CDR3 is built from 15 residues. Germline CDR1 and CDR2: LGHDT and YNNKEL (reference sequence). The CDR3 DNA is TGTGCCAGCAGCCAACAGGGACTAGCGGTATCTGAGCAGTTCTTC. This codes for CASSQQGLAVSEQFF.

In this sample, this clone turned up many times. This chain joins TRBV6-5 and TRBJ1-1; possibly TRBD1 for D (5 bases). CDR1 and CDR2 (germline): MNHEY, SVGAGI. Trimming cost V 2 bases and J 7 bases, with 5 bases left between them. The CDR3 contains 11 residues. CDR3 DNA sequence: TGTGCCAGCAGTTACAGGGGTGAAGCTTTCTTT. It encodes CASSYRGEAFF.

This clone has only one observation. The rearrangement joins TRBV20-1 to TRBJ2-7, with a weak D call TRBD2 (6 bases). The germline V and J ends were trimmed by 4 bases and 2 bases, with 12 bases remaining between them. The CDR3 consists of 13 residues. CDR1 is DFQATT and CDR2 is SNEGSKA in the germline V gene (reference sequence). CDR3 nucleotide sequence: TGCAGTGCTAATGGGGGAGGCACCTACGAGCAGTACTTC. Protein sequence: CSANGGGTYEQYF.

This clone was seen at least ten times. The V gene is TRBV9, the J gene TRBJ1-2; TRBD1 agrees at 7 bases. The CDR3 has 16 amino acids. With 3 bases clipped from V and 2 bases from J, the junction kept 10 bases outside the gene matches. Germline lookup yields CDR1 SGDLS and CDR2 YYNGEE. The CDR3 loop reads CASSGTEGGGNYGYTF. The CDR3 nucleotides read TGTGCCAGCAGCGGTACCGAAGGGGGCGGAAACTATGGCTACACCTTC. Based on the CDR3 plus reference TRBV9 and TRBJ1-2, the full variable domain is DSGVTQTPKHLITATGQRVTLRCSPRSGDLSVYWYQQSLDQGLQFLIQYYNGEERAKGNILERFSAQQFPDLHSELNLSSLELGDSALYFCASSGTEGGGNYGYTFGSGTRLTVV.

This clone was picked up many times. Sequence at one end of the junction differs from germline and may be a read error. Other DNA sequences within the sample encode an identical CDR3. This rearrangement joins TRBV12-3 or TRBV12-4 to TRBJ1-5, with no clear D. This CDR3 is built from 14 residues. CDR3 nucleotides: TGTGCCAGCAGTGCCAGCCCCAGCAATCAGCCCCAGCATTTC. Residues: CASSASPSNQPQHF.

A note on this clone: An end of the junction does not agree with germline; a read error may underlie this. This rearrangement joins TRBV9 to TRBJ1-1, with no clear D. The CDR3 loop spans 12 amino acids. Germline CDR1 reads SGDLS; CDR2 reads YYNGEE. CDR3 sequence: CARGRLNTEAFF. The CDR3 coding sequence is TGCGCCCGCGGGCGACTGAACACTGAAGCTTTCTTT.

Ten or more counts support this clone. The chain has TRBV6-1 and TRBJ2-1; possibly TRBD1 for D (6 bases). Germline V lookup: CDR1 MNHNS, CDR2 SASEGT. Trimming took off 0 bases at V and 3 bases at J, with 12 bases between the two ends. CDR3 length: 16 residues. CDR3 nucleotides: TGTGCCAGCAGTGAAGCAGGGGGTACCTTCTACAATGAGCAGTTCTTC. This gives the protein CASSEAGGTFYNEQFF.

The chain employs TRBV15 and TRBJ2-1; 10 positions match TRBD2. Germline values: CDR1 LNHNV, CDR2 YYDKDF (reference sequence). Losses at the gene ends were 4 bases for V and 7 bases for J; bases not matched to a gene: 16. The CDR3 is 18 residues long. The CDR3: CATSTSSGTSVRRNEQFF. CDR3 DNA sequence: TGTGCCACCAGCACGTCATCCGGGACTAGCGTGAGAAGGAATGAGCAGTTCTTC.

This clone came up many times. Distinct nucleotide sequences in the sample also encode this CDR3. CDR3 region: CASSARASGKNNEQFF. The CDR3, as DNA: TGTGCCAGCAGCGCCCGGGCGAGCGGAAAAAACAATGAGCAGTTCTTC. The chain combines TRBV25-1 with TRBJ2-1; tentatively, D is TRBD2 (5 bases). Germline V gene data show CDR1 as MGHDK and CDR2 as SYGVNS. This CDR3 has 16 amino acids. V was pared by 6 bases and J by 5 bases, with 20 bases between.